Reported below is one T cell receptor beta chain. A few counts support this clonotype. Its antigen remains undetermined. No base qualities exist here, and no much larger clone lies one base off it. The method behind the library was multiplex PCR. The sequencing machine was an Illumina HiSeq 4000. iRepertoire HTBI primers and Arm-PCR amplification of CDR3 regions were used to construct TCR beta libraries. PCR products were gel purified before sequencing. Per the source publication's procedure: Gene usage analysis of CDR3 amino acid clonotypes relied on the approximately 60 TRBV and 13 to 15 TRBJ segments identified across samples. COPE and FqMerger were used to merge the filtered high-quality paired reads into contigs. BLAST was used to align contigs to IMGT TRBV, TRBD and TRBJ reference genes, and CDR3 was defined according to IMGT. Highly expanded clones were defined as clonotypes with a frequency above 0.1%. Shannon entropy served as the measure of repertoire diversity, while the Gini coefficient captured V-J evenness. A clonotype found in more than one individual was treated as public. TCRdb applied fastp at Q25 and MiXCR to the public reads, then kept only in-frame beta chains. Under each unique CDR3 protein, matching rows form one entry showing the most common genes and DNA. The V and J calls here are based on TCRdb, not the publication. The sample table holds about 540,000 distinct CDR3 sequences, of which less than 15% were seen once. Roughly 10% of the sample is held by the ten biggest clonotypes.

This sample is drawn from a study of regulatory T cells in long-lasting Graves disease (dated by TCRdb to the early 2020s). Regarding the complete study: Newly diagnosed Graves' disease patients had taken antithyroid drugs for less than 3 months. Peripheral blood TCR sequencing and RNA sequencing compared persistent Graves' disease patients with newly diagnosed Graves' disease patients. The study took place in China and was registered as a clinical trial. A total of about 33 samples underwent TCR sequencing, from about 13 patients with persistent Graves' disease and roughly 20 patients with newly diagnosed Graves' disease.

General findings and caveats noted by the study authors: Only the TCR beta chain was sequenced and analyzed. The small sample size was acknowledged by the authors as a limitation that may reduce accuracy. TRBV28, TRBJ1-2 and TRBJ2-5 were preferentially used in persistent disease, while TRBV20-1 and TRBJ2-1 were favored in newly diagnosed disease. Persistent patients shared more public clonotypes among themselves (around 2,500) than newly diagnosed patients did (more than 850). Peripheral blood alone was examined, since thyroid tissue, which constituted the primary lesion, could not be accessed. Lower TCR Shannon entropy and fewer highly expanded clones were observed in persistent Graves' disease patients than in newly diagnosed patients, which suggested clonal expansion.

What the time point label conveys for this sample: newly diagnosed GD, antithyroid drugs for less than 3 months. For both TCR sequencing and RNA sequencing, RNA was extracted from PBMCs in TRIzol. The diagnosis of Graves' disease was made according to American Thyroid Association guidelines. Patients for the study were recruited at an endocrinology department in Xi'an, China. From each patient, about 9 milliliters of peripheral blood was collected into an EDTA anticoagulant tube. PBMCs were isolated by Ficoll Paque Plus density gradient separation without further T cell sorting. An Agilent 2100 Bioanalyzer and agarose gel were used to assess RNA quality, and a NanoDrop 2000 was used to measure RNA concentration. CDR1 and CDR2 (SQVTM, ANQGSEA) derive from the germline V gene. Counted from cysteine to phenylalanine, this CDR3 has 12 amino acids. The sequence is cut down to CDR3 DNA, 36 bases in frame from base 1. V sheds 4 bases and J sheds 2 bases, leaving 9 bases between their ends.

The data were also submitted as part of a second study, on T cells in Graves' hyperthyroidism and ophthalmopathy. Per the second study: Graves' hyperthyroidism was defined as stable when no progression to ophthalmopathy occurred over 18 months of follow-up. Hyperthyroidism patients were newly diagnosed, had a disease duration of under 2 months, and were aged 18 to 65 years. Patients with uncontrolled infections, other autoimmune diseases, pregnancy or lactation were excluded. Diagnoses were established on the basis of clinical symptoms, serum thyroxine and TRAb, thyroid ultrasound, and orbital computed tomography. A first-round RT-PCR of the TCR CDR3 used the HTBI primer set with the Qiagen OneStep RT-PCR kit. Most expanded thyroid clonotypes (frequency above 0.001) were also detected in blood, suggesting blood repertoires may reflect thyroid immune responses. A 13 V-J signature model separated ophthalmopathy from stable hyperthyroidism, with around 88% sensitivity and just under 84% specificity in cross-validation and 80%/75% in testing. During validation, the model predicted progression to ophthalmopathy a median of around 6 months ahead of onset, with almost 71% sensitivity and roughly 72% specificity. To identify distinguishing TCR V-J signatures, a discovery cohort of some 100 patients was used, comprising some 43 with Graves' ophthalmopathy and 57 with stable Graves' hyperthyroidism. Prospective prediction of ophthalmopathy was tested in an independent validation cohort consisting of fewer than 20 hyperthyroidism patients and about 17 patients who later progressed to ophthalmopathy. The 100 or so discovery patients were divided at random into training and test sets in a 7:3 ratio. In six Graves' hyperthyroidism patients, the study also compared T-cell repertoires from thyroid tissue with T-cell repertoires from blood. After blood sampling, hyperthyroidism patients were treated with methimazole at a starting dose of 30 mg daily, and ophthalmopathy patients were treated with high-dose intravenous methylprednisolone. The libraries were constructed in a second round of multiplex PCR and then size-selected and purified. Paired-end sequencing of the libraries was performed with 100 bp reads on an Illumina HiSeq2000. SOAPnuke was used to process the raw data, throwing out any read that contained adapters or uncalled bases, had a mean Phred below 15, or lacked an exact constant-primer or identifier match. High-quality paired reads were merged with COPE v1.2.5, and unique nucleotide sequences were defined as clonotypes. Clonotypes were aligned to IMGT TRBV, TRBD and TRBJ reference segments using MiTCR v1.1. The analysis included only V-J combinations with a frequency above 0.0001, which together covered around 99% of the repertoires. A TCS score was defined as the ratio of F50 (clonal expansion) to E x V (chaos), with BLOSUM62-based TCRdist applied between CDR3 peptides within each V-J. Welch's t-statistics and random forest reduced fewer than 600 V-J features to 13, which were used in a naive Bayes classifier (R e1071). Sample size was not statistically predetermined, and investigators were not blinded to group allocation. According to the paper, TCR Vbeta CDR3 sequencing was carried out on 135 peripheral blood samples, which came from over 40 ophthalmopathy, under 80 hyperthyroidism and roughly 17 progressor patients.

The input for sequencing was peripheral blood mononuclear cells (PBMCs), taken at new diagnosis, from a patient treated with antithyroid drugs. The chain is made from TRBV29-1 and TRBJ2-7, with the identity of the D gene unclear. The TCR was taken from a young man with Graves disease. Donor details come from another sample of the same person, matched by shared clones. At the DNA level, the sequence is TGCAGCGTTGTTGGGCCCACCTACGAGCAGTACTTC. Its coded protein is CSVVGPTYEQYF.